This TCR beta chain was profiled in a study of blood T cell repertoires in COVID-19. This table comes from immunoSEQ multiplex PCR, and its TCRdb copy is limited to in-frame clones, with some not included. The sample has just under 250,000 clones; more than 75% are singletons. Germline-derived CDR1 and CDR2 are KGHSH and LQKENI. The CDR3 loop spans 14 amino acids. Trimming left V 3 bases short and J 3 bases short, with 11 bases between. This TCR derives from a woman aged 25 to 39 who had recovered from COVID-19. The chain joins TRBV18 to TRBJ1-1, with TRBD1 as a possible D gene (6 bases). Specimen: peripheral blood. The CDR3 is CASSPGGQDTEAFF. The CDR3 DNA sequence: TGTGCCAGCTCACCCGGGGGGCAGGACACTGAAGCTTTCTTT.